Many counts were recorded for the clone carrying this TCR beta chain. The target antigen is unknown. With a duration under 2 months, the hyperthyroidism was newly diagnosed in patients aged 18 to 65. Researchers barred patients who had uncontrolled infection, other autoimmune disease, pregnancy or lactation. The entry originates in a study of T cells in Graves' hyperthyroidism and ophthalmopathy. Study outcomes and limitations: Within blood appeared most thyroid clonotypes that had expanded above 0.001. Ophthalmopathy cases were set apart from stable hyperthyroidism by a 13 V-J model.

RNA transcripts gave rise to amplified TCR beta CDR3 regions. The HTBI primer set served for first-round RT-PCR of the TCR CDR3. One entry per CDR3 protein results from TCRdb running MiXCR on the multiplex PCR reads. The data show approximately 630,000 distinct CDR3 sequences, with about 16% seen just once and around 4% held by the top ten. The V gene's germline CDR1 is KGHSH and CDR2 LQKENI. The V gene lost 3 bases and the J gene lost 5 bases, with 8 bases spanning the gap. The CDR3 is 13 residues long. This chain uses TRBV18 with TRBJ1-5; D perhaps matches TRBD1 (6 bases). The receptor comes from a woman younger than 45 with Graves' hyperthyroidism. The sequenced sample was blood. Here the CDR3 DNA reads TGTGCCAGCTCACCCGGACAGCATCAGCCCCAGCATTTT. The encoded protein is CASSPGQHQPQHF. Full variable domain (outside the CDR3, taken from reference TRBV18 and TRBJ1-5): NAGVMQNPRHLVRRRGQEARLRCSPMKGHSHVYWYRQLPEEGLKFMVYLQKENIIDESGMPKERFSAEFPKEGPSILRIQQVVRGDSAAYFCASSPGQHQPQHFGDGTRLSIL.